The 10 T cell receptor beta chains listed next were all sequenced from one sample in a study of immune heterogeneity within non-small cell lung tumors. Multiplex PCR (32 V and 13 J primers) was used to amplify the TCR beta CDR3. One entry per CDR3 protein results from TCRdb running MiXCR on the multiplex PCR reads. The table includes 5,000 to 7,000 distinct CDR3 sequences, 21% detected once. Template was bulk tumor genomic DNA, approximately 560 ng per sample. Biopsies, several per primary tumor and spaced far apart, were collected during surgery. With untreated, newly diagnosed non-small cell lung cancer, the patients went on to undergo curative surgery. The sample comprised lung tumor tissue. Source of these receptors: a woman in her fifties or sixties with non-small cell lung cancer.

Turning to this clonotype: The CDR3 carries no conserved terminal phenylalanine or tryptophan, so it likely arises from a read error. The chain uses TRBV20-1 and TRBJ1-3; D ambiguous. V shed 3 bases and J shed 4 bases, with 13 bases lying between them. The germline V gene has CDR1 DFQATT and CDR2 SNEGSKA (reference sequence). The CDR3 length is 14 residues. CDR3 coding DNA: TGCAGTGCTAGGGCGAGGAGTATCGGAAACACCATATATCTT. As protein: CSARARSIGNTIYL.

This clonotype was seen ten or more times. The CDR3 sequence is CAWSVGSLWGNIQYF. The CDR3 DNA reads as TGTGCCTGGAGTGTAGGTAGTTTATGGGGCAACATTCAGTACTTC. V usage is TRBV30 and J usage is TRBJ2-4; a possible D gene is TRBD1 (5 bases). The germline V and J ends were trimmed by 0 bases and 7 bases, with 16 bases remaining between them. The CDR3 spans 15 residues. From germline, CDR1 is GTSNPN and CDR2 SVGIG (reference sequence). The full variable domain, with the rest looked up from reference TRBV30 and TRBJ2-4, is SQTIHQWPATLVQPVGSPLSLECTVEGTSNPNLYWYRQAAGRGLQLLFYSVGIGQISSEVPQNLSASRPQDRQFILSSKKLLLSDSGFYLCAWSVGSLWGNIQYFGAGTRLSVL.

This clonotype showed up just a few times. The V and J genes are TRBV4-2 and TRBJ2-1; 10 bases are shared with TRBD2. There are 15 residues in the CDR3. Germline values: CDR1 LGHNA, CDR2 YNFKEQ. V was pared by 0 bases and J by 4 bases, with 0 bases of the junction left unmatched. In nucleotides, the CDR3 is TGTGCCAGCAGCCAAGAAGCGGGAGGGTACAATGAGCAGTTCTTC. It specifies CASSQEAGGYNEQFF.

The chain is built from TRBV6-1 and TRBJ2-5; 7 bases agree with TRBD2. V trimming: 5 bases; J trimming: 5 bases; junction bases outside the gene matches: 8. The CDR3 extends over 14 amino acids. CDR1 is MNHNS, CDR2 SASEGT, per germline. The CDR3 DNA reads as TGTGCCAGCAGTCGGGACTACCGAGGGGAGACCCAGTACTTC. This gives the protein CASSRDYRGETQYF.

As concerns this clonotype: One base away lies a much larger clone, so this may be a sequencing read error. The chain links TRBV10-3 to TRBJ1-2; D is possibly TRBD1 (6 bases). Trimming removed 6 bases at V and 1 base at J, with 15 bases between. Germline V gene lookup returns CDR1 ENHRY and CDR2 SYGVKD. The CDR3 sequence is 15 residues long. CDR3 protein: CAIRDRRSNNYGYTF. In DNA, the CDR3 is TGTGCCATCAGGGACAGACGGTCTAATAACTATGGCTACACCTTC.

The chain carries TRBV27 and TRBJ2-1; a weak D match, TRBD2 (5 bases). CDR3 length: 18 residues. Trimming shortened V by 2 bases and J by 0 bases, and 17 bases separated the two germline ends. Germline lookup yields CDR1 MNHEY and CDR2 SMNVEV (reference sequence). The CDR3 sequence: CASSLAPMERFSYNEQFF. The CDR3 DNA reads TGTGCCAGCAGTTTAGCCCCAATGGAGCGGTTCTCCTACAATGAGCAGTTCTTC.

This clonotype counts as medium-sized. The chain combines TRBV6-1 with TRBJ2-7, with 9 bases lining up with TRBD1. V dropped 7 bases and J dropped 7; count of bases not matched to a gene: 11. From germline, CDR1 is MNHNS and CDR2 SASEGT. CDR3 length: 14 residues. The DNA of the CDR3 is TGTGCCAGCATGGAGGACAGGGGATTGGGTGAGCAGTACTTC. As protein: CASMEDRGLGEQYF.

This clonotype is classed as medium-sized. The rearrangement links TRBV5-1 to TRBJ2-7, with 7 bases fitting TRBD2. Trimming at V came to 0 bases and at J to 0 bases, leaving 3 bases not matched to a gene. The length of the CDR3 is 15 residues. Germline-derived CDR1 and CDR2 are SGHRS and YFSETQ. Written as DNA, the CDR3 is TGCGCCAGCAGCTTGGTTTCTAGCGGCTCCTACGAGCAGTACTTC. It is translated as CASSLVSSGSYEQYF.

This clonotype was counted ten times or more. The chain links TRBV5-1 to TRBJ2-1, with 8 nucleotides matching TRBD2. This CDR3 is 16 amino acids long. Unmatched junction bases numbered 7, after V lost 0 bases and J lost 5 bases. Germline V gene lookup returns CDR1 SGHRS and CDR2 YFSETQ. The CDR3 sequence: CASSLALAGKDNEQFF. CDR3 coding DNA: TGCGCCAGCAGCTTGGCTCTAGCGGGTAAAGACAATGAGCAGTTCTTC.

At least ten counts were recorded for this clonotype. The chain links TRBV29-1 to TRBJ2-2; TRBD1 agrees at 8 bases. V lost 5 bases, J lost 7 bases, and 12 bases stayed unmatched. This CDR3 region has 15 residues. Germline V gene lookup returns CDR1 SQVTM and CDR2 ANQGSEA. CDR3: CSVLTGTGFGGELFF. The CDR3 DNA sequence: TGCAGCGTTCTAACCGGGACAGGTTTTGGCGGGGAGCTGTTTTTT.